The 13 T cell receptor beta chains below were found in one sample sequenced in a study of blood T cells in healthy people across ages. A second PCR of roughly 7 to 11 cycles used a sample-barcoded 5' primer and a J-beta primer mix. TCRdb re-derived calls from the 5' RACE reads in MiXCR, one entry per CDR3 protein. The table shows 850,000 to 1,000,000 distinct CDR3 sequences, with 45% to 60% occurring only once. The sequencing input was blood. The receptors come from a woman aged 55-69 years in good health.

This clonotype was observed a few times. V and J are TRBV29-1 and TRBJ1-1, with D maybe TRBD1 (6 bases). Trimming took 2 bases from V and 1 from J, leaving 8 bases between them. The CDR3 has 13 amino acids. CDR1 is SQVTM, CDR2 ANQGSEA, per germline. The CDR3 region has the DNA TGCAGCGTTGAACGGGACAAGAACACTGAAGCTTTCTTT. It codes for CSVERDKNTEAFF.

This clonotype was detected only a few times. The CDR3 protein is CASSFFLVERGVETQYF. The CDR3 region has the DNA TGTGCCAGCAGCTTTTTTTTAGTGGAACGGGGCGTGGAGACCCAGTACTTC. The chain has TRBV7-8 and TRBJ2-5; either TRBD1 or TRBD2 may fit D (5 bases each). V lost 3 bases and J lost 5, with 22 bases in between. The CDR3 totals 17 residues. The germline V gene has CDR1 SGHVS and CDR2 FQNEAQ.

Written as DNA, the CDR3 is TGTGCCAGCAGTCAAACGGGTGATACGCAGTATTTT. This gives the protein CASSQTGDTQYF. J is TRBJ2-3 and V is TRBV6-6, with D unresolved. Germline V lookup: CDR1 MNHNY, CDR2 SVGAGI (reference sequence). The V and J ends lost 5 bases and 6 bases respectively, with 9 bases between them. The CDR3 extends over 12 amino acids.

This sequence joins TRBV11-2 and TRBJ2-7; D gene ambiguous. V was trimmed by 0 bases and J by 6 bases, leaving 9 bases between them. The CDR3 totals 13 residues. The germline CDR1 and CDR2 sequences are SGHAT and FQNNGV. CDR3 coding DNA: TGTGCCAGCAGCTTAGACCCCCAAAGCGAGCAGTACTTC. It specifies CASSLDPQSEQYF. Drawing the rest from reference TRBV11-2 and TRBJ2-7, the complete variable domain is EAGVAQSPRYKIIEKRQSVAFWCNPISGHATLYWYQQILGQGPKLLIQFQNNGVVDDSQLPKDRFSAERLKGVDSTLKIQPAKLEDSAVYLCASSLDPQSEQYFGPGTRLTVT.

The chain has TRBV12-3 or TRBV12-4 and TRBJ2-3; 8 nucleotides line up with TRBD2. J was trimmed by 7 bases and V by 4 bases; bases with no gene match: 10. The CDR3 has 15 residues. The DNA of the CDR3 is TGTGCCAGCAGTTCACGCGTAGCGGGATCGAATACGCAGTATTTT. This sequence encodes CASSSRVAGSNTQYF.

This chain joins TRBV7-6 and TRBJ2-4; 7 bases are shared with TRBD2. This CDR3 is built from 16 residues. The germline gives CDR1 SGHVS, CDR2 FNYEAQ. V dropped 5 bases and J dropped 13; count of bases not matched to a gene: 20. The CDR3 loop reads CASSPAWGGSYNEQYF. The CDR3 DNA is TGTGCCAGCAGCCCTGCTTGGGGGGGGTCCTACAATGAGCAGTACTTC.

V and J are TRBV11-2 and TRBJ2-7; TRBD2 matches at 10 bases. Germline V CDR1 and CDR2: SGHAT, FQNNGV. There are 15 residues in the CDR3. The V segment lost 6 bases and the J segment 3 bases; nucleotides outside the gene matches: 8. CDR3 sequence reads: CASRSAGTSVYEQYF. The CDR3 DNA reads as TGTGCCAGCAGATCGGCCGGGACTAGCGTCTACGAGCAGTACTTC.

The table lists this clonotype with a few counts. The V and J genes are TRBV13 and TRBJ2-7; maybe TRBD2 (6 bases). This CDR3 is built from 15 residues. V lost 7 bases and J lost 2, with 18 bases in between. In germline, CDR1 is PRHDT, CDR2 FYEKMQ (reference sequence). The CDR3 nucleotides are TGTGCCAGCACCGTAAGGGGCGGGGAAACCTACGAGCAGTACTTC. Its translation: CASTVRGGETYEQYF.

The genes are TRBV7-9 and TRBJ2-7; 7 bases agree with TRBD2. CDR3 length: 17 amino acids. J was trimmed by 1 base and V by 1 base; bases with no gene match: 10. Germline V gene lookup returns CDR1 SEHNR and CDR2 FQNEAQ (reference sequence). CDR3 nucleotides: TGTGCCAGCAGCTTAGTTGAGGCCCTCGGGGGGTCCTACGAGCAGTACTTC. Amino acids: CASSLVEALGGSYEQYF.

This clonotype was recorded a few times. In nucleotides, the CDR3 is TGCGCCAGCAGCCAAGGCGCCGCATCAGGGGCCAAAAACATTCAGTACTTC. Amino acids: CASSQGAASGAKNIQYF. This chain joins TRBV4-1 and TRBJ2-4; D perhaps matches TRBD1 (5 bases). Germline values: CDR1 MGHRA, CDR2 YSYEKL. This CDR3 region has 17 residues. V was trimmed by 1 base and J by 1 base, leaving 14 bases between them.

The chain combines TRBV10-3 with TRBJ2-3; D remains unclear. The CDR3 has 13 amino acids. CDR1 and CDR2 (germline): ENHRY, SYGVKD. Trimming removed 6 bases from V and 4 bases from J, with 11 bases in between. Here the CDR3 DNA reads TGTGCCATCAGGGAGATGTATTCAGATACGCAGTATTTT. Its translation: CAIREMYSDTQYF.

J is TRBJ2-1 and V is TRBV20-1; TRBD2 matches at 16 bases. V shed 5 bases and J 6 bases; nucleotides not matched to a gene: 10. CDR3 length: 17 residues. Germline CDR1 is DFQATT and CDR2 is SNEGSKA (reference sequence). The CDR3 bases are TGCAGTGCTCCCGGGACTAGCGGGAGGGCCCTCACCAATGAGCAGTTCTTC. Its translation: CSAPGTSGRALTNEQFF.

The chain couples TRBV7-7 to TRBJ2-1; possibly TRBD2 for D (5 bases). The CDR3 totals 14 residues. The germline V gene encodes CDR1 SSHAT and CDR2 FNYEAQ (reference sequence). The germline V and J ends were trimmed by 0 bases and 13 bases, with 16 bases remaining between them. The CDR3 reads CASSLAGFGETQFF. Here the CDR3 DNA reads TGTGCCAGCAGCTTAGCAGGGTTCGGGGAGACCCAGTTCTTC.